This TCR beta chain was profiled in a study of beta chain features in type 1 diabetes (dated by TCRdb to the late 2010s). Looking at the study overall: Mean age, gender distribution, total cell number and subset yield were not different between patients and healthy donors. In the study, recently diagnosed type 1 diabetes patients and matched healthy donors were compared on the TCRB repertoires of their sorted circulating CD4+ T cell subsets. Across all samples, some 99 million sorted cells were examined, and cell number per subset correlated strongly with RNA yield. Regulatory and stem cell-like memory subsets were isolated from only 8 patients and about eight healthy donors, whereas naive and central memory subsets came from all 30 or so donors. Beyond this particular receptor, the publication reports: Because cDNA rather than genomic DNA was sequenced, highly expressing activated cells could have been over-represented, although no difference in activation and CD3 levels was found between groups. Fewer insertions and more nucleotide deletions at VDJ recombination sites were observed in patients with type 1 diabetes, implying thymic rearrangement abnormalities. Shorter templates might be favored by PCR, yet because patient and control samples were amplified and corrected together, any such skew would affect both groups equally. A moderate but significant shortening of TCRB CDR3 length was observed in type 1 diabetes patients in all four CD4+ subsets. The naive, central memory and regulatory TCRB repertoires appeared to resemble one another more closely among patients than among healthy donors. Because small numbers of individuals were included in the HLA sub-analyses, any influence of HLA type on TCRB rearrangement was left unresolved.

To note about this clone: Its antigen is unknown. No quality values exist for individual bases; no much larger clone is one base distant.

All of the isolated RNA was reverse transcribed with the High Capacity cDNA Reverse Transcription Kit, so expressed TCRB transcripts were sequenced. Deep immunoSEQ sequencing was applied to naive, central memory and regulatory T cell samples, giving an average of around 3.8 million total reads per sample. Sorted cells were lysed in RLT buffer and RNA was extracted with DNase-treated RNeasy Micro or Mini kits, depending on cell number. Each cell subset was processed on its own to prevent cross-contamination, while patient and healthy donor samples were processed together. The immunoSEQ multiplex PCR was used to amplify TCRB sequences from cDNA, generating 87-bp fragments that spanned the CDR3 region. The amplicons were sequenced using the Illumina HiSeq platform. The paper's processing steps were these. Synthetic template baselines were used to correct PCR bias computationally, reads within Hamming distance 2 were collapsed, and singletons that could not be merged were discarded. Reads were aligned against IMGT to assign V, D and J genes, CDR3 length and insertions or deletions at six rearrangement sites. Clonotype counts were normalized to sorted cell number within each subset before computing true diversity and Gini coefficients with the tcR R package. The overlap coefficient, calculated on TCRB nucleotide sequences, was used to measure repertoire sharing. Out-of-frame TCRB sequences from naive cells were analyzed to stand in for the pre-selection repertoire. This immuneACCESS table, as held by TCRdb, lists in-frame sequences with V and J called but not all clones. Of the missing ones, under half trace to an unresolved V gene in checked studies; the others have no known cause. That table is the source of V, J and clone size, and D and trimming were worked out from the DNA. This sample comprises hundreds of thousands of clones, roughly 14% of them detected only once. More than 0.02% of the sample comes from the top ten.

Each donor gave one peripheral blood draw, approximately 120 mL on average, collected into heparinised tubes. Using a panel that included CD45RO, CCR7, CD25, CD127, CD95 and CD27, naive, central memory, regulatory and stem cell-like memory CD4+ T cells were sorted on a BD FACSAria II. Purity was above 95% for every sorted population. PBMCs were isolated immediately by Lymphoprep density gradient centrifugation and stained directly without culture. So that batch effects would be minimized, each experiment stained and sorted samples in pairs, pairing one healthy donor with one patient. The sequenced material came from naive CD4+ T cells from blood. The cell subset or site tag for this specimen amounts to: true naive CD4+ T cells. The clonotype comes from a middle-aged woman in good health.

Read as DNA, the sequence is TGTGCCAGCAGCCCAACCCGACAAAACTACGAGCAGTACTTC. It encodes CASSPTRQNYEQYF. The rearranged chain carries TRBV11-1 and TRBJ2-7, with an unclear D gene assignment. The germline V gene (reference sequence) yields SGHAT for CDR1 and FQDESV for CDR2. The CDR3 runs 14 residues from the cysteine to the phenylalanine. Of all the DNA, just the CDR3 is kept, 42 bases in frame from base 1. The trim is 5 bases for V and 3 bases for J, with a gap of 14 bases between the germline ends. The full variable domain, with segments outside the CDR3 supplied by the reference TRBV11-1 and TRBJ2-7 proteins, appears as EAEVAQSPRYKITEKSQAVAFWCDPISGHATLYWYRQILGQGPELLVQFQDESVVDDSQLPKDRFSAERLKGVDSTLKIQPAELGDSAMYLCASSPTRQNYEQYFGPGTRLTVT.